The 3 T cell receptor beta chains in this list originate from one sample, sequenced in a study of shared clonotypes between healthy human individuals. Clones were read by immunoSEQ multiplex PCR, and TCRdb kept only the in-frame ones, dropping some. The sample lists approximately 470,000 clones, approximately 78% seen once, with about 12% in the top ten. Sequenced material: PBMCs. Receptors were obtained from a woman aged 35 to 49 in good health. Some clones in this sample may be carry-over from other donors' samples.

The rearrangement uses TRBV11-2 and TRBJ2-1; 8 bases map to TRBD2. The V gene end was trimmed by 5 bases and the J gene end by 4 bases; junction bases not matched to a gene: 10. Germline loops: CDR1 SGHAT, CDR2 FQNNGV. The CDR3 totals 16 residues. The CDR3 is CASSQGPGGSYNEQFF. The CDR3 DNA is TGTGCCAGCAGCCAAGGCCCGGGGGGGTCATACAATGAGCAGTTCTTC.

The chain has TRBV5-1 and TRBJ2-1, with D maybe TRBD2 (5 bases). The V end lost 6 bases, the J end lost 1 base, and 8 bases lay between the germline ends. Germline CDR1 SGHRS, CDR2 YFSETQ. The CDR3 is 13 residues long. The CDR3 nucleotides read TGCGCCAGCACGGCGGGTTCCTACAATGAGCAGTTCTTC. Translating it yields CASTAGSYNEQFF. Filled out from reference TRBV5-1 and TRBJ2-1, the complete variable domain reads KAGVTQTPRYLIKTRGQQVTLSCSPISGHRSVSWYQQTPGQGLQFLFEYFSETQRNKGNFPGRFSGRQFSNSRSEMNVSTLELGDSALYLCASTAGSYNEQFFGPGTRLTVL.

V gene TRBV6-1 combines with J gene TRBJ2-1; maybe TRBD2 (5 bases). The CDR3 extends over 13 amino acids. V gave up 8 bases and J gave up 2 bases, with 10 bases separating them. Germline V gene sequence: CDR1 MNHNS, CDR2 SASEGT. CDR3 amino acids: CASREGTYNEQFF. The CDR3 bases are TGTGCCAGCCGGGAAGGGACCTACAATGAGCAGTTCTTC.